This T cell receptor (beta chain) is from a study of T cell responses to AZD1222 COVID-19 vaccine. Study-wide findings and caveats: Spike-wide coverage was observed for vaccine-associated CD4 TCRs, with dominant responses at 160-218 and 743-854.

Measured with immunoSEQ multiplex PCR; TCRdb has only the in-frame clones, and not every one. The sample lists fewer than 250,000 clones, 90% to 95% occurring once. With regard to this clone: Its antigen is as yet unknown.

CDR3 length: 14 residues. Germline assignment: CDR1 SEHNR and CDR2 FQNEAQ (reference sequence). The V end lost 3 bases, the J end lost 2 bases, and 5 bases lay between the germline ends. This clonotype originated in an adult in good health. The chain is built from TRBV7-9 and TRBJ2-6; D unclear. This specimen consisted of peripheral blood, obtained on day 0 of MenACWY control vaccination. The CDR3 is CASSLTAGANVLTF. The DNA for the CDR3 is TGTGCCAGCAGCTTGACGGCTGGGGCCAACGTCCTGACTTTC.